This is a list of T cell receptor beta chains from one sample in a study of cytomegalovirus exposure and HLA in healthy donors. Measured with immunoSEQ multiplex PCR; TCRdb has only the in-frame clones, and not every one. The table has some 200,000 clones, 81% seen once; the top ten hold over 3.5%. Sequencing was carried out using PBMCs. The receptors originated from a man between 45 and 60 years old in good health and CMV-seronegative. Both conserved end residues are part of each CDR3. D genes are given only for firm matches. Clone size, where shown, is once, few, many, or a class for clones that have expanded.

len: 14
j_gene: TRBJ1-1
d_gene: -
abundance: -
v_gene: TRBV18
CDR3aa: CASSPPKAGTEAFF
CDR3nt: TGTGCCAGCTCACCACCCAAGGCGGGGACTGAAGCTTTCTTT

len: 13
j_gene: TRBJ1-1
d_gene: -
abundance: -
v_gene: TRBV6-5
CDR3aa: CASRRGINTEAFF
CDR3nt: TGTGCCAGCAGGAGGGGGATCAACACTGAAGCTTTCTTT

len: 14
j_gene: TRBJ2-3
d_gene: -
abundance: -
v_gene: TRBV5-1
CDR3aa: CASSRGGIGDTQYF
CDR3nt: TGCGCCAGCTCCAGGGGAGGGATTGGAGATACGCAGTATTTT

len: 18
j_gene: TRBJ2-3
d_gene: TRBD1
abundance: -
v_gene: TRBV6-1
CDR3aa: CASSEAGQGIASTDTQYF
CDR3nt: TGTGCCAGCAGTGAAGCGGGACAGGGGATAGCGAGCACAGATACGCAGTATTTT

len: 15
j_gene: TRBJ2-7
d_gene: TRBD2
abundance: few
v_gene: TRBV5-1
CDR3aa: CASSSTSGAAYEQYF
CDR3nt: TGCGCCAGCAGCTCAACTAGCGGGGCAGCCTACGAGCAGTACTTC

len: 13
j_gene: TRBJ1-1
d_gene: -
abundance: -
v_gene: TRBV11-2
CDR3aa: CASSLVREPEAFF
CDR3nt: TGTGCCAGCAGCTTAGTCCGGGAGCCTGAAGCTTTCTTT

len: 15
j_gene: TRBJ2-7
d_gene: -
abundance: -
v_gene: TRBV6-1
CDR3aa: CASSEVTGTSYEQYF
CDR3nt: TGTGCCAGCAGTGAGGTTACAGGGACCTCCTACGAGCAGTACTTC

len: 16
j_gene: TRBJ2-1
d_gene: TRBD2
abundance: -
v_gene: TRBV7-9
CDR3aa: CASPRGYSGGYNEQFF
CDR3nt: TGTGCCAGCCCGCGTGGTTATAGCGGGGGTTACAATGAGCAGTTCTTC

len: 12
j_gene: TRBJ1-2
d_gene: TRBD1
abundance: few
v_gene: TRBV10-3
CDR3aa: CAIRGTGDGYTF
CDR3nt: TGTGCCATCAGGGGGACAGGGGATGGCTACACCTTC

len: 17
j_gene: TRBJ2-2
d_gene: -
abundance: -
v_gene: TRBV4-1
CDR3aa: CASSQGLFRVMAGELFF
CDR3nt: TGCGCCAGCAGCCAAGGACTTTTCCGGGTCATGGCCGGGGAGCTGTTTTTT

len: 18
j_gene: TRBJ2-1
d_gene: TRBD1
abundance: -
v_gene: TRBV5-1
CDR3aa: CASSRDRGEWASYNEQFF
CDR3nt: TGCGCCAGCAGCAGGGACAGGGGCGAGTGGGCCTCCTACAATGAGCAGTTCTTC

len: 13
j_gene: TRBJ2-7
d_gene: -
abundance: -
v_gene: TRBV11-2
CDR3aa: CASSSSTAGEQYF
CDR3nt: TGTGCCAGCAGCTCCTCGACCGCAGGGGAGCAGTACTTC

len: 16
j_gene: TRBJ1-5
d_gene: TRBD1
abundance: -
v_gene: TRBV9
CDR3aa: CASSITGTGVNQPQHF
CDR3nt: TGTGCCAGCAGCATAACCGGGACAGGAGTCAATCAGCCCCAGCATTTT

len: 15
j_gene: TRBJ2-7
d_gene: -
abundance: -
v_gene: TRBV6-1
CDR3aa: CASSEASQGFYEQYF
CDR3nt: TGTGCCAGCAGTGAAGCGTCACAGGGCTTCTACGAGCAGTACTTC

len: 15
j_gene: TRBJ1-5
d_gene: -
abundance: -
v_gene: TRBV6-6
CDR3aa: CASSYTRQSNQPQHF
CDR3nt: TGTGCCAGCAGTTACACGCGACAGAGCAATCAGCCCCAGCATTTT

len: 16
j_gene: TRBJ2-1
d_gene: TRBD2
abundance: -
v_gene: TRBV9
CDR3aa: CASSPLGLAGYNEQFF
CDR3nt: TGTGCCAGCAGCCCCCTAGGGCTAGCGGGCTATAATGAGCAGTTCTTC

len: 15
j_gene: TRBJ2-2
d_gene: -
abundance: -
v_gene: TRBV27
CDR3aa: CASSLSQLASGELFF
CDR3nt: TGTGCCAGCAGTTTATCTCAACTAGCATCCGGGGAGCTGTTTTTT

len: 13
j_gene: TRBJ2-7
d_gene: -
abundance: -
v_gene: TRBV27
CDR3aa: CASQRLSVGEQYF
CDR3nt: TGTGCCAGCCAAAGACTATCGGTCGGCGAGCAGTACTTC

len: 15
j_gene: TRBJ2-2
d_gene: -
abundance: -
v_gene: TRBV7-8
CDR3aa: CASSQVGRNTGELFF
CDR3nt: TGTGCCAGCAGCCAGGTGGGCAGGAACACCGGGGAGCTGTTTTTT

len: 14
j_gene: TRBJ2-3
d_gene: -
abundance: -
v_gene: TRBV19
CDR3aa: CASSIESPADTQYF
CDR3nt: TGTGCCAGTAGTATAGAGAGCCCGGCAGATACGCAGTATTTT

len: 15
j_gene: TRBJ2-7
d_gene: -
abundance: -
v_gene: TRBV14
CDR3aa: CASSQDQRGAYEQYF
CDR3nt: TGTGCCAGCAGCCAAGATCAACGCGGGGCTTACGAGCAGTACTTC

len: 15
j_gene: TRBJ1-5
d_gene: -
abundance: -
v_gene: TRBV6-1
CDR3aa: CASSEVGGGNQPQHF
CDR3nt: TGTGCCAGCAGTGAAGTTGGAGGGGGCAATCAGCCCCAGCATTTT

len: 15
j_gene: TRBJ2-5
d_gene: TRBD2
abundance: -
v_gene: TRBV9
CDR3aa: CASSLSGGGQETQYF
CDR3nt: TGTGCCAGTTCCCTTAGCGGGGGGGGCCAGGAGACCCAGTACTTC

len: 13
j_gene: TRBJ1-4
d_gene: -
abundance: few
v_gene: TRBV27
CDR3aa: CASSQGIPEKLFF
CDR3nt: TGTGCCAGCAGTCAGGGGATTCCTGAAAAACTGTTTTTT

len: 14
j_gene: TRBJ2-7
d_gene: TRBD1
abundance: -
v_gene: TRBV18
CDR3aa: CASSTSDRVEEQYF
CDR3nt: TGTGCCAGCTCAACCTCGGACAGGGTGGAAGAGCAGTACTTC

len: 16
j_gene: TRBJ2-2
d_gene: TRBD1
abundance: few
v_gene: TRBV2
CDR3aa: CASSEHRGRDTGELFF
CDR3nt: TGTGCCAGCAGTGAGCACAGGGGGCGCGACACCGGGGAGCTGTTTTTT

len: 16
j_gene: TRBJ2-3
d_gene: TRBD1
abundance: -
v_gene: TRBV6-6
CDR3aa: CASSLGQGVSTDTQYF
CDR3nt: TGTGCCAGCAGTCTCGGACAGGGAGTCTCCACAGATACGCAGTATTTT

len: 14
j_gene: TRBJ1-2
d_gene: -
abundance: -
v_gene: TRBV7-2
CDR3aa: CASSLAVAGFGYTF
CDR3nt: TGTGCCAGCAGCTTAGCAGTGGCGGGTTTCGGCTACACCTTC

len: 13
j_gene: TRBJ1-3
d_gene: -
abundance: -
v_gene: TRBV10-3
CDR3aa: CAISLDTRNTIYF
CDR3nt: TGTGCCATCAGCCTGGACACCCGAAACACCATATATTTT

len: 16
j_gene: TRBJ2-1
d_gene: TRBD1
abundance: few
v_gene: TRBV18
CDR3aa: CASSPSGTGGYNEQFF
CDR3nt: TGTGCCAGCTCACCGTCCGGGACAGGGGGCTACAATGAGCAGTTCTTC

len: 15
j_gene: TRBJ2-3
d_gene: -
abundance: -
v_gene: TRBV5-1
CDR3aa: CASSFGLLLGDTQYF
CDR3nt: TGCGCCAGCAGTTTTGGACTCCTCCTGGGAGATACGCAGTATTTT

len: 13
j_gene: TRBJ1-5
d_gene: -
abundance: -
v_gene: TRBV7-2
CDR3aa: CASSPISNQPQHF
CDR3nt: TGTGCCAGCAGCCCCATTAGCAATCAGCCCCAGCATTTT

len: 14
j_gene: TRBJ2-7
d_gene: -
abundance: few
v_gene: TRBV11-3
CDR3aa: CASSLGQGGHEQYF
CDR3nt: TGTGCCAGCAGCTTAGGTCAGGGCGGCCACGAGCAGTACTTC

len: 15
j_gene: TRBJ2-5
d_gene: -
abundance: -
v_gene: TRBV7-2
CDR3aa: CASSLGGDPRETQYF
CDR3nt: TGTGCCAGCAGCTTAGGGGGGGACCCTCGAGAGACCCAGTACTTC

len: 14
j_gene: TRBJ1-1
d_gene: -
abundance: -
v_gene: TRBV6-5
CDR3aa: CASSYSGRYTEAFF
CDR3nt: TGTGCCAGCAGTTACTCGGGCCGATACACTGAAGCTTTCTTT

len: 15
j_gene: TRBJ2-7
d_gene: -
abundance: medium-sized
v_gene: TRBV7-9
CDR3aa: CASSLASTLTYEQYF
CDR3nt: TGTGCCAGCAGCTTGGCTTCGACTCTTACCTACGAGCAGTACTTC

len: 13
j_gene: TRBJ1-1
d_gene: -
abundance: -
v_gene: TRBV29-1
CDR3aa: CSVKGVMNTEAFF
CDR3nt: TGCAGCGTTAAAGGTGTCATGAACACTGAAGCTTTCTTT

len: 13
j_gene: TRBJ1-5
d_gene: -
abundance: -
v_gene: TRBV6-5
CDR3aa: CASSYSTGHPQHF
CDR3nt: TGTGCCAGCAGTTACTCAACCGGTCATCCCCAGCATTTT

len: 16
j_gene: TRBJ2-3
d_gene: TRBD2
abundance: -
v_gene: TRBV6-4
CDR3aa: CASSDGTSGATDTQYF
CDR3nt: TGTGCCAGCAGTGACGGCACTAGCGGGGCCACAGATACGCAGTATTTT

len: 13
j_gene: TRBJ2-3
d_gene: -
abundance: once
v_gene: TRBV9
CDR3aa: CASRASGTDTQYF
CDR3nt: TGTGCCAGCAGAGCTAGCGGCACAGATACGCAGTATTTT

len: 11
j_gene: TRBJ2-3
d_gene: -
abundance: -
v_gene: TRBV10-3
CDR3aa: CAISGAGTQYF
CDR3nt: TGTGCCATCAGTGGCGCTGGTACGCAGTATTTT

len: 15
j_gene: TRBJ2-7
d_gene: TRBD1
abundance: -
v_gene: TRBV13
CDR3aa: CASSGRTGGLHEQYF
CDR3nt: TGTGCCAGCAGCGGGCGGACAGGGGGCCTTCACGAGCAGTACTTC

len: 14
j_gene: TRBJ1-2
d_gene: -
abundance: few
v_gene: TRBV6-1
CDR3aa: CASSGRLYDYGYTF
CDR3nt: TGTGCCAGCAGTGGCAGGCTTTATGACTATGGCTACACCTTC

len: 14
j_gene: TRBJ2-1
d_gene: -
abundance: once
v_gene: TRBV11-3
CDR3aa: CASSLDRGRAEQFF
CDR3nt: TGTGCCAGCAGCTTAGATAGAGGCAGGGCTGAGCAGTTCTTC

len: 15
j_gene: TRBJ1-5
d_gene: -
abundance: -
v_gene: TRBV15
CDR3aa: CATSSGGSSGEPQHF
CDR3nt: TGTGCCACCAGCTCGGGGGGCTCCTCAGGGGAGCCCCAGCATTTT

len: 15
j_gene: TRBJ1-2
d_gene: TRBD1
abundance: -
v_gene: TRBV7-8
CDR3aa: CASSLATTGGASYTF
CDR3nt: TGTGCCAGCAGCTTAGCGACAACAGGGGGCGCGAGTTACACCTTC

len: 11
j_gene: TRBJ2-5
d_gene: -
abundance: once
v_gene: TRBV6-1
CDR3aa: CASSPRWAQYF
CDR3nt: TGTGCCAGCAGCCCGAGGTGGGCCCAGTACTTC

len: 15
j_gene: TRBJ1-1
d_gene: TRBD1
abundance: -
v_gene: TRBV5-1
CDR3aa: CASRSTGTDDFEAFF
CDR3nt: TGCGCCAGCCGATCGACCGGGACAGATGATTTTGAAGCTTTCTTT

len: 15
j_gene: TRBJ1-5
d_gene: TRBD1
abundance: -
v_gene: TRBV28
CDR3aa: CASSLETGVDQPQHF
CDR3nt: TGTGCCAGCAGTTTAGAGACAGGGGTGGATCAGCCCCAGCATTTT

len: 14
j_gene: TRBJ2-3
d_gene: -
abundance: -
v_gene: TRBV6-7
CDR3aa: CASPGPNPCYTQYF
CDR3nt: TGTGCCAGCCCTGGCCCCAATCCTTGTTATACGCAGTATTTT

len: 20
j_gene: TRBJ2-5
d_gene: TRBD2
abundance: few
v_gene: TRBV9
CDR3aa: CASSGILLLLSGGTQETQYF
CDR3nt: TGTGCCAGCAGCGGAATCCTACTCCTACTTAGCGGGGGTACACAAGAGACCCAGTACTTC

len: 15
j_gene: TRBJ1-4
d_gene: TRBD1
abundance: -
v_gene: TRBV19
CDR3aa: CASSNYRGPGEKLFF
CDR3nt: TGTGCCAGTAGTAATTACAGGGGGCCTGGTGAAAAACTGTTTTTT

len: 13
j_gene: TRBJ2-7
d_gene: -
abundance: -
v_gene: TRBV5-6
CDR3aa: CASSGDILYEQYF
CDR3nt: TGTGCCAGCAGCGGGGACATCCTCTACGAGCAGTACTTC

len: 15
j_gene: TRBJ2-4
d_gene: TRBD2
abundance: -
v_gene: TRBV7-3
CDR3aa: CASSFGGGAKNIQYF
CDR3nt: TGTGCCAGCAGCTTTGGCGGGGGGGCCAAAAACATTCAGTACTTC